The present T cell receptor (beta chain) was sequenced within a study of patients and donors after allogeneic stem cell transplantation. The CDR3 runs to 15 residues. Trimming left V 4 bases short and J 3 bases short, with 16 bases between. Germline CDR1 reads SGHRS; CDR2 reads YFSETQ. TCRdb analysed the RT-PCR reads with MiXCR anew, one entry per CDR3 protein. The table records roughly 200,000 distinct CDR3 sequences, less than 50% of them present only once. This clonotype appeared a few times. The clonotype was recovered from a human donor who was either an allogeneic HSCT recipient or a stem cell or donor lymphocyte infusion donor (not recorded which). It is not recorded whose cells these are; they may come from a transplant donor. Sequenced: blood, either unsorted or a sorted T cell fraction (not recorded which). The chain combines TRBV5-1 with TRBJ1-1, with a weak D call TRBD1 (6 bases). CDR3 residues: CASSPNGRGDTEAFF. CDR3 sequence (DNA): TGCGCCAGCAGCCCTAACGGCAGGGGCGACACTGAAGCTTTCTTT.